Listed below are T cell receptor beta chains from one sample, sequenced in a study of blood T cell repertoires in COVID-19. This table comes from immunoSEQ multiplex PCR, and its TCRdb copy is limited to in-frame clones, with some not included. The top ten hold approximately 6.2% of the sample, which has 240,000 or so clones, around 85% seen once. Specimen: peripheral blood. Receptors were obtained from a man in his fifties or sixties with acute or convalescent COVID-19. The CDR3 runs from the conserved cysteine through the conserved F or W. D genes are given only for firm matches. Clone size appears in some rows only: once, few, many, or a class for an expanded clone.

D: TRBD2
size: -
J: TRBJ2-7
V: TRBV13
DNA: TGTGCCAGCAGCTTACCCCCGGGAGGGAATCTCGAGCAGTACTTC
CDR3: CASSLPPGGNLEQYF

D: -
size: -
J: TRBJ2-1
V: TRBV11-3
DNA: TGTGCCAGCCTGGACGGGAGCTCCTACAATGAGCAGTTCTTC
CDR3: CASLDGSSYNEQFF

D: TRBD2
size: once
J: TRBJ2-7
V: TRBV11-2
DNA: TGTGCCAGCAGTTTTGGGGCTAGCGGGCCCCCTCAGTACTTC
CDR3: CASSFGASGPPQYF

D: -
size: -
J: TRBJ2-2
V: TRBV5-1
DNA: TGCGCCAGCAGCTTGGAGCAGGCATCCACCGGGGAGCTGTTTTTT
CDR3: CASSLEQASTGELFF

D: -
size: -
J: TRBJ1-2
V: TRBV6-5
DNA: TGTGCCAGCAGACCAGGGGTGAACTATGGCTACACCTTC
CDR3: CASRPGVNYGYTF

D: TRBD1
size: -
J: TRBJ1-6
V: TRBV6-5
DNA: TGTGCCAGCAGTTACGGGACAGGGAGTTCACCCCTCCACTTT
CDR3: CASSYGTGSSPLHF

D: TRBD1
size: -
J: TRBJ2-2
V: TRBV19
DNA: TGTGCCAGTCACACCTTCATGGGACAGGGAGGAGACACCGGGGAGCTGTTTTTT
CDR3: CASHTFMGQGGDTGELFF

D: TRBD2
size: -
J: TRBJ2-4
V: TRBV7-6
DNA: TGTGCCAGCAGCGTCGGACTAGCGGGAAAAAACATTCAGTACTTC
CDR3: CASSVGLAGKNIQYF

D: TRBD1
size: -
J: TRBJ2-3
V: TRBV18
DNA: TGTGCCAGCTCACCGGTCGACTCCGTCCTTGGGACAGTAACAGATACGCAGTATTTT
CDR3: CASSPVDSVLGTVTDTQYF

D: -
size: -
J: TRBJ2-7
V: TRBV28
DNA: TGTGCCAGCAGCTCGGAGAGTCTCGAGCAGTACTTC
CDR3: CASSSESLEQYF

D: -
size: -
J: TRBJ1-5
V: TRBV6-2/TRBV6-3
DNA: TGTGCCAGCAGCCCCGACGGCGGGGGAAGCAATCAGCCCCAGCATTTT
CDR3: CASSPDGGGSNQPQHF

D: -
size: -
J: TRBJ1-3
V: TRBV6-2/TRBV6-3
DNA: TGTGCCAGCAGTTCCCACATCGTCTCTGGAAACACCATATATTTT
CDR3: CASSSHIVSGNTIYF

D: -
size: once
J: TRBJ1-1
V: TRBV4-3
DNA: TGCGCCAGCAGCCAAGAATGGAGCATGAACACTGAAGCTTTCTTT
CDR3: CASSQEWSMNTEAFF

D: -
size: few
J: TRBJ2-2
V: TRBV6-6
DNA: TGTGCCAGCAGTCACCCCGCAGGGGGGACGGCCACCGGGGAGCTGTTTTTT
CDR3: CASSHPAGGTATGELFF

D: -
size: -
J: TRBJ1-1
V: TRBV5-1
DNA: TGCGCCAGCAGCTCGGACTTAAGAAACACTGAAGCTTTCTTT
CDR3: CASSSDLRNTEAFF

D: -
size: -
J: TRBJ1-6
V: TRBV6-6
DNA: TGTGCCAGCAGGCCTAACTGGGGGGATTCACCCCTCCACTTT
CDR3: CASRPNWGDSPLHF

D: TRBD1
size: -
J: TRBJ2-7
V: TRBV27
DNA: TGTGCCGCTGGGGGACAGGAGATCTACGAGCAGTACTTC
CDR3: CAAGGQEIYEQYF

D: -
size: -
J: TRBJ2-7
V: TRBV15
DNA: TGTGCCACCAGCAGAGATCTATTGCGGGGAGCCTACGAGCAGTACTTC
CDR3: CATSRDLLRGAYEQYF

D: -
size: -
J: TRBJ1-5
V: TRBV11-2
DNA: TGTGCCAGCAGCCTGGACACCAATCAGCCCCAGCATTTT
CDR3: CASSLDTNQPQHF

D: -
size: -
J: TRBJ1-1
V: TRBV5-4
DNA: TGTGCCAGCAGCTTGGGACAGATGAACACTGAAGCTTTCTTT
CDR3: CASSLGQMNTEAFF

D: -
size: -
J: TRBJ2-5
V: TRBV7-3
DNA: TGTGCCAGCAGCCCCGGGGACATGGGGGAGACCCAGTACTTC
CDR3: CASSPGDMGETQYF

D: -
size: -
J: TRBJ1-2
V: TRBV11-2
DNA: TGTGCCAGCAGCTTATTTAGGGAGTCGGGTGGCTACACCTTC
CDR3: CASSLFRESGGYTF

D: -
size: -
J: TRBJ2-1
V: TRBV11-2
DNA: TGTGCCAGCAGCTTGGAGCGTTACAATGAGCAGTTCTTC
CDR3: CASSLERYNEQFF

D: -
size: -
J: TRBJ2-3
V: TRBV9
DNA: TGTGCCAGCAGCGTGGGGAGGGGGAGGCGGACAGATACGCAGTATTTT
CDR3: CASSVGRGRRTDTQYF

D: TRBD1
size: -
J: TRBJ2-7
V: TRBV12-5
DNA: TGTGCTAGTGGTTTGGTATTGGGACAGGTTAACTACGAGCAGTACTTC
CDR3: CASGLVLGQVNYEQYF

D: TRBD1
size: -
J: TRBJ2-1
V: TRBV7-9
DNA: TGTGCCAGCAGCTTGGGACAGGGAAACAATGAGCAGTTCTTC
CDR3: CASSLGQGNNEQFF

D: TRBD2
size: -
J: TRBJ2-3
V: TRBV7-3
DNA: TGTGCCAGCAGCTTAAATGTAGCGGGAGGGACAGATACGCAGTATTTT
CDR3: CASSLNVAGGTDTQYF